This T cell receptor beta chain is from a study of neurological immune-mediated disorders. This CDR3 has 16 amino acids. Germline CDR1 is DFQATT and CDR2 is SNEGSKA (reference sequence). V was pared by 3 bases and J by 2 bases, with 11 bases of the junction left unmatched. TCRdb ran MiXCR on the 5' RACE reads and lists one entry per CDR3 protein. The sample shows about 50,000 distinct CDR3 sequences, just under 6% of them seen only once. Sequenced: CD4+ T cells from blood. This TCR was recovered from a woman aged 18-35 years with multiple sclerosis. The chain is built from TRBV20-1 and TRBJ2-7; 9 bases agree with TRBD2. DNA of the CDR3: TGCAGTGCTAGGAAGTTACTAGCGGGCCTCACCTACGAGCAGTACTTC. Its translation: CSARKLLAGLTYEQYF.